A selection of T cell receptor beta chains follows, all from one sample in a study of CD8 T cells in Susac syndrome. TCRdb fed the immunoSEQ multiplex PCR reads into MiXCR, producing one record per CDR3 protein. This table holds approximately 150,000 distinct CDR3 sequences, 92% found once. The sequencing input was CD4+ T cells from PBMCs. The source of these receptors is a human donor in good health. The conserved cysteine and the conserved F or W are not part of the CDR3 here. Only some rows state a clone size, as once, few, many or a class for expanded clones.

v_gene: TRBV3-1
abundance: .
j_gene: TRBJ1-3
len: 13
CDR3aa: ASSQGGTGGSTIY

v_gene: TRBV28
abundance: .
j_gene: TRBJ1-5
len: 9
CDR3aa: ASSLQQPQH

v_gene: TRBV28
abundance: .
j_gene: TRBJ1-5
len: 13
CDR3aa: ASSPSIGRNQPQH

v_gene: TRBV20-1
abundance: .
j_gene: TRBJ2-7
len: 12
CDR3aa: SARAGQGMGEQY

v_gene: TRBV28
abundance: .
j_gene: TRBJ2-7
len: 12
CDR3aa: ASSLPGQHYEQY

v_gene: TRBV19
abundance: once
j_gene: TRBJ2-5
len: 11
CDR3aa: ASAWGREETQY

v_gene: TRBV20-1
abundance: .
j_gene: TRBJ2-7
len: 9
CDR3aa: SATDVYEQY

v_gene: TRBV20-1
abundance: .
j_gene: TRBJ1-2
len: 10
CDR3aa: SAQTGVYGYT

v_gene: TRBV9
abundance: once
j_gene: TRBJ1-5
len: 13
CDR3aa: ASSADGQADQPQH

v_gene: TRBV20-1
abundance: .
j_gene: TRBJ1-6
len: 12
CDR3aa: SAFSTGYNSPLH

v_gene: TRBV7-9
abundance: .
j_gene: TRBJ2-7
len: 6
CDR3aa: ASSPAY

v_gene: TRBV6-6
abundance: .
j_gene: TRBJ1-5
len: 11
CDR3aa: ASSYSGSQPQH

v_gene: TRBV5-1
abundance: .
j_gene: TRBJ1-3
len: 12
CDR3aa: ASSLTGDGNTIY